These 15 T cell receptor beta chains originate from one sample sequenced in a study of shared clonotypes between healthy human individuals. Measured with immunoSEQ multiplex PCR; TCRdb has only the in-frame clones, and not every one. The sample has 2 million to 2.5 million clones, 90% to 97% seen once. The sequencing input was naive CD4+ T cells sorted from blood. Indicated subset: CD45RA+ positively selected. These TCRs come from a young man in good health.

The V and J genes are TRBV10-3 and TRBJ2-2; possible D gene TRBD2, 5 bases. The CDR3 totals 13 residues. Germline V CDR1 and CDR2: ENHRY, SYGVKD. The V and J ends lost 3 bases and 6 bases respectively, with 8 bases between them. Written as DNA, the CDR3 is TGTGCCATCAGTGAATCGGGGTCCGGGGAGCTGTTTTTT. Translation gives CAISESGSGELFF.

V usage is TRBV7-9 and J usage is TRBJ1-4; TRBD1 might be the D (6 bases). With 3 bases removed from V and 6 bases from J, the gap between germline ends came to 11 bases. The V gene's germline CDR1 is SEHNR and CDR2 FQNEAQ (reference sequence). The CDR3 covers 14 residues. The CDR3: CASSFWTVDEKLFF. The CDR3 DNA sequence: TGTGCCAGCAGCTTCTGGACAGTTGATGAAAAACTGTTTTTT.

The rearrangement joins TRBV7-2 to TRBJ2-7; the match to TRBD2 covers 8 bases. The CDR3 spans 15 residues. With 4 bases clipped from V and 0 bases from J, the junction kept 5 bases outside the gene matches. Germline V gene data show CDR1 as SGHTA and CDR2 as FQGNSA. The CDR3 DNA is TGTGCCAGCAGCTCCAGCGGGAGCCCCTCCTACGAGCAGTACTTC. Its protein product is CASSSSGSPSYEQYF.

The rearrangement joins TRBV2 to TRBJ2-4; D is possibly TRBD1 (5 bases). CDR3 size: 14 residues. Trimming stripped 8 bases from V and 0 bases from J, with 11 bases between. The germline V gene encodes CDR1 SNHLY and CDR2 FYNNEI. Here the CDR3 reads CASGDSLAKNIQYF. The CDR3 nucleotides read TGTGCCAGCGGCGACAGTCTAGCCAAAAACATTCAGTACTTC.

The rearrangement links TRBV30 to TRBJ2-7; TRBD1 is a possible D gene (7 bases). The CDR3 runs to 14 residues. Germline V gene sequence: CDR1 GTSNPN, CDR2 SVGIG (reference sequence). Deletions cut 5 bases from V and 4 bases from J, with 18 bases between. In nucleotides, the CDR3 is TGTGCCTGGCGGAGGGGGCAAGATTTATACGAGCAGTACTTC. Translation gives CAWRRGQDLYEQYF.

V gene TRBV27 combines with J gene TRBJ1-2, with D perhaps TRBD1 (6 bases). V lost 7 bases and J 5 bases, leaving 20 bases between the germline ends. The CDR3 length is 15 residues. The germline CDR1 and CDR2 sequences are MNHEY and SMNVEV (reference sequence). Here the CDR3 reads CASTPLGRGEYGYTF. In DNA, the CDR3 is TGTGCCAGCACTCCCCTGGGCAGGGGAGAGTATGGCTACACCTTC.

The chain joins TRBV6-5 to TRBJ1-4, with TRBD1 as a possible D gene (5 bases). V was shortened by 5 bases and J by 7 bases, with 11 bases between the two germline ends. CDR1 and CDR2 from the germline V gene are MNHEY and SVGAGI. CDR3 length: 13 amino acids. In DNA, the CDR3 is TGTGCCAGCAGTACAGGCTACTCTGAAAAACTGTTTTTT. Translation: CASSTGYSEKLFF.

V is TRBV28 and J is TRBJ1-5; 8 bases match TRBD1. The trim removed 7 bases at V and 2 bases at J, leaving 4 bases unmatched. The CDR3 extends over 14 amino acids. Germline V gene data show CDR1 as MDHEN and CDR2 as SYDVKM. CDR3 protein: CASTIQGGNQPQHF. In DNA form, the CDR3 reads TGTGCCAGCACTATACAGGGGGGCAATCAGCCCCAGCATTTT.

The rearrangement uses TRBV6-5 and TRBJ1-3; no definite D call. This CDR3 comprises 16 residues. The V gene lost 2 bases and the J gene lost 0 bases, with 11 bases spanning the gap. Germline CDR1 is MNHEY and CDR2 is SVGAGI. CDR3 loop: CASSYLAPGSGNTIYF. In DNA form, the CDR3 reads TGTGCCAGCAGTTACCTTGCCCCAGGCTCTGGAAACACCATATATTTT.

This chain joins TRBV7-9 and TRBJ1-2; 8 nucleotides match TRBD1. The CDR3 covers 15 residues. Trimming removed 5 bases from V and 6 bases from J; junction bases left unmatched: 11. Germline V gene lookup returns CDR1 SEHNR and CDR2 FQNEAQ (reference sequence). The CDR3 bases are TGTGCCAGCAGCACGTTCGGACAGGGATTGAATGGCTACACCTTC. Protein sequence: CASSTFGQGLNGYTF.

The chain carries TRBV9 and TRBJ1-4, with TRBD1 as a possible D gene (5 bases). This CDR3 spans 14 amino acids. Trimming stripped 0 bases from V and 6 bases from J, with 9 bases between. Germline values: CDR1 SGDLS, CDR2 YYNGEE. The CDR3 region has the DNA TGTGCCAGCAGCGTAGGGGGCGGGGATGAAAAACTGTTTTTT. It specifies CASSVGGGDEKLFF.

In this sample, this clone turned up once. This chain uses TRBV7-8 with TRBJ1-4; D remains ambiguous. The CDR3 has 12 amino acids. V was shortened by 6 bases and J by 8 bases, with 10 bases between the two germline ends. Germline V gene sequence: CDR1 SGHVS, CDR2 FQNEAQ. The CDR3 DNA is TGTGCCAGCAGTACCCGGGGAGAAAAACTGTTTTTT. This sequence encodes CASSTRGEKLFF.

The V gene is TRBV18, the J gene TRBJ2-1; 7 nucleotides agree with TRBD1. Germline loops: CDR1 KGHSH, CDR2 LQKENI. This CDR3 has 17 residues. J was trimmed by 3 bases and V by 4 bases; bases with no gene match: 12. The DNA of the CDR3 is TGTGCCAGCTCACTGCGGTCGCCGGGACAGCTCTACAATGAGCAGTTCTTC. Translated, it gives CASSLRSPGQLYNEQFF.

The chain employs TRBV5-5 and TRBJ2-4, with 7 bases fitting TRBD1. The length of the CDR3 is 15 residues. From germline, CDR1 is SGHKS and CDR2 YYEKEE (reference sequence). V gave up 5 bases and J gave up 5 bases; unmatched junction bases: 10. CDR3 region: CASRYFDRDENIQYF. As DNA, the CDR3 is TGTGCCAGCAGATACTTCGACAGGGACGAAAACATTCAGTACTTC.

The chain uses TRBV27 and TRBJ2-3, with 15 bases fitting TRBD2. This CDR3 region has 18 residues. With V trimmed by 6 bases and J by 4 bases, 11 bases remained unmatched. From germline, CDR1 is MNHEY and CDR2 SMNVEV (reference sequence). Here the CDR3 DNA reads TGTGCCAGCAGCGGGCTAGGACTAGCGGGAGGGCCTCCAGATACGCAGTATTTT. It codes for CASSGLGLAGGPPDTQYF.